The following is a T cell receptor beta chain sequence with its context. It lacks a known antigen. Base qualities are not recorded, but no much larger clone differs from it by a single base. This entry is derived from a study of blood T cell repertoires in COVID-19 (TCRdb year 2020). Context from the whole study: Samples from collaborators originated in the United States, Italy and Spain and spanned both the acute and convalescent phases of COVID-19. The material from the prospective study consisted of cDNA or gDNA derived from T cells, B-cell-depleted T cells, or PBMCs. Deeply sampled blood TCRbeta repertoires from subjects exposed to, actively infected with, or recovered from COVID-19 were included in the dataset. The repertoires were released in a freely available public database meant as a resource for research on the immune response to SARS-CoV-2. The samples were drawn from the first 160 participants of the ongoing ImmuneRACE study and from some 1,300 subjects provided by 6 global collaborators. Sample metadata almost always included a de-identified subject ID, COVID-19 status, age in years and sex. HLA class I and class II types, where available, came from metadata supplied by the sample provider rather than from assay-based typing.

The collaborating institutions used their own protocols to collect whole blood in K2EDTA tubes. For TCRbeta analysis, collaborator samples were shipped as frozen whole blood, as isolated PBMCs, or as DNA extracted from either sample type. The immunoSEQ Assay, a bias-controlled multiplex PCR, was used to amplify TCRbeta CDR3 regions from genomic DNA. From the authors' description of their analysis: Within the assay, amplification of reference gene primers was used to estimate how many nucleated cells each sample contained. To quantify the absolute abundance of each unique TCRbeta CDR3 rearrangement, sequence reads were collapsed and filtered. For each sample, productive Simpson clonality was calculated as the square root of Simpson's diversity index over productive rearrangements. TCRdb took over this immuneACCESS table, retaining in-frame rearrangements with V and J assigned. Such tables are incomplete; in checked studies, under half of the missing clones stem from an unresolved V gene, and the remainder is unexplained. That table supplies the V and J calls and clone size; D and trimming were determined from the DNA. Within this sample are fewer than 130,000 clones, with more than 75% of them counted one time only. The top ten hold more than 2% of the sample.

The CDR3 measures 16 amino acids from cysteine to phenylalanine. Only the CDR3 portion is preserved as DNA: 48 bases, with reading frame beginning at the first base. Based on the germline V gene, the CDR1 and CDR2 sequences are LGHNA and YNFKEQ. Between the V and J ends, shortened by 1 base and 3 bases respectively, the junction contains 14 bases. What the research found in general, with its limitations: Clinical and demographic metadata were provided uncurated, with the amount varying by source and participant.

The sequencing input was peripheral blood. The chain is assembled from TRBV4-2 and TRBJ2-3, and TRBD1 may be the D gene, going by 6 matching bases. This clonotype originated in a human donor in a cohort sampled during active COVID-19. The nucleotides are TGTGCCAGCAGCCAAGCAGGGGCAGGGGCAACAGATACGCAGTATTTT. This gives the protein CASSQAGAGATDTQYF.